The 8 T cell receptor beta chains presented below share a single source sample, sequenced in a study of human T cells and chemical hapten exposure. MiXCR, run by TCRdb on the RACE reads, gives a single entry per CDR3 protein. This repertoire shows more than 70,000 distinct CDR3 sequences, approximately 8.2% found once; its top ten account for roughly 3.1%. Time point denoted: healthy volunteer bleed at 2 weeks. Unfractionated whole blood was the source of the extracted total RNA. The material sequenced was whole blood. The receptor source for this set is a female donor in good health. Some clones in this sample may be carry-over from other donors' samples.

This clonotype was seen only a few times. A much larger clone lies a single base off, so this may be a read error. The rearrangement links TRBV2 to TRBJ2-3; 9 bases match TRBD1. Per the germline V gene, CDR1 is SNHLY and CDR2 is FYNNEI. Trimming took 3 bases from V and 0 from J; bases not matched to a gene: 1. CDR3 length: 15 residues. The chain's CDR3 is CASSEGTGSTDTQYF. The CDR3 DNA follows: TGTGCCAGCAGTGAGGGGACAGGGAGCACAGATACGCAGTATTTT.

This clonotype has at least ten counts. V gene TRBV27 combines with J gene TRBJ1-1; D not resolved. The germline V and J ends were trimmed by 0 bases and 3 bases, with 5 bases remaining between them. CDR1 MNHEY and CDR2 SMNVEV come from the germline V gene (reference sequence). This CDR3 has 13 amino acids. The CDR3 DNA is TGTGCCAGCAGTTTATCGGCGTACACTGAAGCTTTCTTT. This sequence encodes CASSLSAYTEAFF.

This clonotype was picked up many times. V and J are TRBV6-1 and TRBJ1-5; 8 positions match TRBD1. The germline gives CDR1 MNHNS, CDR2 SASEGT. Unmatched junction bases numbered 11, after V lost 7 bases and J lost 6 bases. The CDR3 is 15 residues long. The CDR3 DNA sequence: TGTGCCAGCAATCAATTACAGGGGGGGGTTCAGCCCCAGCATTTT. This translates into CASNQLQGGVQPQHF.

This clonotype appeared a few times. In DNA form, the CDR3 reads TGTGCCACCACAGGGGGCGATGGCTACACCTTC. Protein product: CATTGGDGYTF. The chain is built from TRBV28 and TRBJ1-2; 9 bases map to TRBD1. This CDR3 region has 11 residues. Germline V CDR1 and CDR2: MDHEN, SYDVKM. V shed 10 bases, J shed 6 bases, and the junction held 3 bases outside the gene matches.

The chain couples TRBV6-2 or TRBV6-3 to TRBJ1-2; D perhaps matches TRBD1 (5 bases). V lost 2 bases and J lost 2, with 12 bases in between. The CDR3 has 15 residues. Germline lookup yields CDR1 MNHEY and CDR2 SVGEGT. CDR3 bases: TGTGCCAGCAGTTACGGAACCCGGGACAACTATGGCTACACCTTC. It yields the protein CASSYGTRDNYGYTF.

This clonotype was picked up many times. The chain uses TRBV20-1 and TRBJ2-3; D is perhaps TRBD1 or TRBD2 (5 bases each). This CDR3 is built from 17 residues. The V gene lost 1 base and the J gene lost 0 bases, with 17 bases spanning the gap. Germline V gives CDR1 DFQATT, CDR2 SNEGSKA (reference sequence). This chain's CDR3 is CSARGGVTSASTDTQYF. DNA of the CDR3: TGCAGTGCTAGAGGAGGGGTCACTTCTGCTAGCACAGATACGCAGTATTTT.

In its sample, this clonotype was seen a few times. The V and J genes are TRBV27 and TRBJ2-6; D is possibly TRBD1 (5 bases). The CDR3 is 14 residues long. Trimming cost V 8 bases and J 4 bases, with 12 bases left between them. The germline gives CDR1 MNHEY, CDR2 SMNVEV (reference sequence). CDR3 amino acids: CASGFREGANVLTF. The CDR3 bases are TGTGCCAGCGGGTTCAGGGAAGGGGCCAACGTCCTGACTTTC.

This clonotype was counted only a few times. The rearrangement links TRBV28 to TRBJ1-4; D gene ambiguous. The germline gives CDR1 MDHEN, CDR2 SYDVKM. The CDR3 totals 14 residues. Trimming shortened V by 3 bases and J by 4 bases, and 9 bases separated the two germline ends. The CDR3 DNA sequence: TGTGCCAGCAGTTTCCCCTACGATAATGAAAAACTGTTTTTT. Translation gives CASSFPYDNEKLFF.